Detailed here is one TCR beta chain. The sample belongs to a study of control samples from healthy donors and cancer patients. Germline values: CDR1 SEHNR, CDR2 FQNEAQ (reference sequence). Between the trimmed V and J ends, which lost 1 base and 9 bases, there was a span of 16 bases. CDR3 length equals 16 residues. Libraries were prepared by immunoSEQ multiplex PCR; TCRdb keeps only in-frame clonotypes and omits some of them. The top ten hold approximately 3.5% of the sample, which has about 120,000 clones, roughly 88% seen once. The sequence derives from a man aged 35 to 55 in good health. The sequenced sample consisted of blood. The rearrangement joins TRBV7-9 to TRBJ1-6, with D perhaps TRBD1 (5 bases). CDR3 bases: TGTGCCAGCAGCTTAGACAGGACCGGAACGGGTTCACCCCTCCACTTT. The encoded protein is CASSLDRTGTGSPLHF.